A selection of T cell receptor beta chains follows, all from one sample in a study of blood T cell repertoires in COVID-19. Produced via immunoSEQ multiplex PCR; TCRdb's table is partial and in-frame only. Among about 170,000 clones listed, over 90% were seen once. The sequencing sample was made of peripheral blood. The receptors derive from a man aged 50-60 years with acute or convalescent COVID-19. The CDR3 runs from the conserved cysteine through the conserved F or W. Fields, in order: clone size, J gene, V gene, D gene, CDR3 DNA, CDR3 protein. A D gene is named only where the DNA matches it firmly. Rows may omit the clone size; those that give it use once, few, many or a size class.

size: .
J: TRBJ2-7
V: TRBV20-1
D: .
DNA: TGCAGTGCTAGCAGGGCCGACGAGCAGTACTTC
CDR3: CSASRADEQYF

size: .
J: TRBJ2-1
V: TRBV2
D: TRBD1
DNA: TGTGCCAGCAGTGCCGACAGGGGTTACAATGAGCAGTTCTTC
CDR3: CASSADRGYNEQFF

size: .
J: TRBJ2-3
V: TRBV18
D: .
DNA: TGTGCCAGCTCACCTCAGCGGGCCGACACAGATACGCAGTATTTT
CDR3: CASSPQRADTDTQYF

size: once
J: TRBJ1-1
V: TRBV6-5
D: TRBD1
DNA: TGTGCCAGCAGCCGGGACAGGAACACTGAAGCTTTCTTT
CDR3: CASSRDRNTEAFF

size: .
J: TRBJ2-3
V: TRBV6-5
D: TRBD1
DNA: TGTGCCAGCGGACCTCGGGACAGGTCAACAGATACGCAGTATTTT
CDR3: CASGPRDRSTDTQYF

size: .
J: TRBJ2-3
V: TRBV19
D: TRBD2
DNA: TGTGCCAGTAGACCGACTAGCGTTAGCACAGATACGCAGTATTTT
CDR3: CASRPTSVSTDTQYF

size: .
J: TRBJ2-3
V: TRBV4-1
D: TRBD2
DNA: TGCGCCAGCAGCCGTGCCCCTCTAGCGGGAGCGTTGGATACGCAGTATTTT
CDR3: CASSRAPLAGALDTQYF

size: .
J: TRBJ2-5
V: TRBV9
D: .
DNA: TGTGCCAGCAGCGTAGGTAATAGCGGTTTAGGTCGAGAGACCCAGTACTTC
CDR3: CASSVGNSGLGRETQYF

size: .
J: TRBJ2-3
V: TRBV7-8
D: TRBD1
DNA: TGTGCCAGCAGCCGCGTCTGGGACAGGGCGGCAGATACGCAGTATTTT
CDR3: CASSRVWDRAADTQYF

size: once
J: TRBJ1-2
V: TRBV6-2/TRBV6-3
D: .
DNA: TGTGCCAGCAGTGAGGGGGATTTCAGCTATGGCTACACCTTC
CDR3: CASSEGDFSYGYTF

size: .
J: TRBJ2-7
V: TRBV7-2
D: TRBD1
DNA: TGTGCCAGCAGCACACCGGGACAGGGGGGAGGAGAGCAGTACTTC
CDR3: CASSTPGQGGGEQYF

size: .
J: TRBJ2-3
V: TRBV5-1
D: TRBD1
DNA: TGCGCCAGCAGTCGTCAGGGGGCGGCTAGCACAGATACGCAGTATTTT
CDR3: CASSRQGAASTDTQYF

size: few
J: TRBJ1-4
V: TRBV3-1/TRBV3-2
D: TRBD1
DNA: TGTGCCAGCACCCGAGGGGGCCTTAATGAAAAACTGTTTTTT
CDR3: CASTRGGLNEKLFF

size: .
J: TRBJ2-2
V: TRBV27
D: .
DNA: TGTGCCAGCACCCTGTACCGGACAGATTCGAACACCGGGGAGCTGTTTTTT
CDR3: CASTLYRTDSNTGELFF

size: .
J: TRBJ1-6
V: TRBV6-6
D: TRBD1
DNA: TGTGCCAGCAGTTACGGACAGGGGTACTCACCCCTCCACTTT
CDR3: CASSYGQGYSPLHF

size: .
J: TRBJ2-7
V: TRBV5-4
D: TRBD2
DNA: TGTGCCAGCAGCCTTGGACTAGCGGGAACGTACGAGCAGTACTTC
CDR3: CASSLGLAGTYEQYF

size: .
J: TRBJ2-7
V: TRBV19
D: .
DNA: TGTGCCGGAAGAAAGGGGGCCTACGAGCAGTACTTC
CDR3: CAGRKGAYEQYF

size: .
J: TRBJ2-1
V: TRBV30
D: TRBD2
DNA: TGTGCCTGGAGTTGGGAGGGCTCCTACAATGAGCAGTTCTTC
CDR3: CAWSWEGSYNEQFF

size: .
J: TRBJ1-2
V: TRBV3-1/TRBV3-2
D: TRBD1
DNA: TGTGCCAGCAGCCAGCAGGGGGCGGGCTATGGCTACACCTTC
CDR3: CASSQQGAGYGYTF

size: .
J: TRBJ2-7
V: TRBV3-1/TRBV3-2
D: TRBD2
DNA: TGTGCCAGCAGCCGAGAACTAGCGCACGAGCAGTACTTC
CDR3: CASSRELAHEQYF

size: once
J: TRBJ1-5
V: TRBV15
D: .
DNA: TGTGCCACCAGCAGGACAGTTAGCAATCAGCCCCAGCATTTT
CDR3: CATSRTVSNQPQHF

size: .
J: TRBJ1-4
V: TRBV12-3/TRBV12-4
D: .
DNA: TGTGCCAGCAGTACGGGGAATGAAAAACTGTTTTTT
CDR3: CASSTGNEKLFF

size: .
J: TRBJ2-1
V: TRBV18
D: TRBD1
DNA: TGTGCCAGCTCACCATCCGGACAGGAAAATTACAATGAGCAGTTCTTC
CDR3: CASSPSGQENYNEQFF

size: .
J: TRBJ1-5
V: TRBV6-5
D: TRBD1
DNA: TGTGCCAGCCGGTCGGGACAGGGTGAACAGCCCCAGCATTTT
CDR3: CASRSGQGEQPQHF

size: .
J: TRBJ2-7
V: TRBV27
D: TRBD2
DNA: TGTGCCAGCAGTGAAGCGGGACCTTCCTACGAGCAGTACTTC
CDR3: CASSEAGPSYEQYF

size: .
J: TRBJ1-1
V: TRBV4-1
D: TRBD1
DNA: TGCGCCAGCAGCCAAGACCCGGGACAGGGCACTGAAGCTTTCTTT
CDR3: CASSQDPGQGTEAFF

size: .
J: TRBJ1-2
V: TRBV14
D: .
DNA: TGTGCCAGCAGCCAAGCCTTATCCCTAGGTGGCTATGGCTACACCTTC
CDR3: CASSQALSLGGYGYTF

size: .
J: TRBJ2-1
V: TRBV9
D: TRBD2
DNA: TGTGCCAGCAGCCAGAGGACTAGCGGGAGAGTGGGTAATGAGCAGTTCTTC
CDR3: CASSQRTSGRVGNEQFF

size: .
J: TRBJ2-1
V: TRBV6-4
D: TRBD2
DNA: TGTGCCAGCAGTGCCCGACTAGCGGGGGGGCCAGGGGAGCAGTTCTTC
CDR3: CASSARLAGGPGEQFF

size: .
J: TRBJ1-4
V: TRBV11-2
D: .
DNA: TGTGCCAGCAGCCCCCTGACAGGAATAGGAGAAAAACTGTTTTTT
CDR3: CASSPLTGIGEKLFF

size: .
J: TRBJ1-5
V: TRBV6-4
D: .
DNA: TGTGCCAGCAGTGGGCTGGCACGGACACGCACTCAGCCCCAGCATTTT
CDR3: CASSGLARTRTQPQHF